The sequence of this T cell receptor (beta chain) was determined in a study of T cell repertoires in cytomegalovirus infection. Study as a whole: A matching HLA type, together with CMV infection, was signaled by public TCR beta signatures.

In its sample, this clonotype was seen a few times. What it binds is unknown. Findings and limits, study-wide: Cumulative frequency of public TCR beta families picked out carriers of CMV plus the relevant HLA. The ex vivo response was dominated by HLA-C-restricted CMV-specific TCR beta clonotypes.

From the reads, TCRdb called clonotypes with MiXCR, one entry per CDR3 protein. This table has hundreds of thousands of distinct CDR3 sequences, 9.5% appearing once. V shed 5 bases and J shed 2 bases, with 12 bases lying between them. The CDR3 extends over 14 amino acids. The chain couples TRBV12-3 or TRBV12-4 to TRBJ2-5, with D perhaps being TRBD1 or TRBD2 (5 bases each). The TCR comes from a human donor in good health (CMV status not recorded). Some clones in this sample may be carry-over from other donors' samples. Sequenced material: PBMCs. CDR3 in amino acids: CASSTGTIQETQYF. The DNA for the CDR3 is TGTGCCAGCAGTACCGGGACCATACAAGAGACCCAGTACTTC.